Reported below is one TCR beta chain. Its specificity is not known. Produced via immunoSEQ multiplex PCR; TCRdb's table is partial and in-frame only. Of 1 million to 1.3 million clones listed, approximately 80% are singletons. The sample is drawn from a study of shared clonotypes between healthy human individuals. Whole-study context: CD4 naive cells filled three plates per donor, CD4 memory three, CD8 naive two and CD8 memory one.

J gave up 6 bases and V 5 bases, and 15 bases lay outside the gene matches. Germline CDR1 SEHNR, CDR2 FQNEAQ (reference sequence). The length of the CDR3 is 18 residues. Whole-study findings and limits: Naive subsets, compared against memory subsets, generally had larger estimated richness values.

This TCR derives from a man between 18 and 29 years old in good health. Some clones in this sample may be carry-over from other donors' samples. The gene calls are TRBV7-9 and TRBJ1-4; 10 positions match TRBD1. The sample taken for sequencing was memory CD4+ T cells from PBMCs. Described subset: CD45RA-negative fraction. The CDR3 nucleotides read TGTGCCAGCAGCCCCTCTCCCGGGACAGGGGTAGGATATGAAAAACTGTTTTTT. It specifies CASSPSPGTGVGYEKLFF. The full variable domain, with the rest looked up from reference TRBV7-9 and TRBJ1-4, is DTGVSQNPRHKITKRGQNVTFRCDPISEHNRLYWYRQTLGQGPEFLTYFQNEAQLEKSRLLSDRFSAERPKGSFSTLEIQRTEQGDSAMYLCASSPSPGTGVGYEKLFFGSGTQLSVL.